This entry describes one T cell receptor (beta chain). Its specificity is not known. This sample is part of a study of shared clonotypes between healthy human individuals. Study conclusions and caveats: Sharing of clonotypes among donors was expected to vary with sequencing depth.

Per the germline V gene, CDR1 is SGHAT and CDR2 is FQNNGV. The CDR3 is 13 amino acids. With 5 bases removed from V and 4 bases from J, the gap between germline ends came to 11 bases. Method: immunoSEQ multiplex PCR; TCRdb's copy keeps in-frame clones and lacks some. The sample records around 2,000,000 clones, about 95% being singletons. CD45RO-negative, CCR7-positively selected cells formed the naive CD8 fraction, excluding terminally differentiated effector memory CD45RA+ cells. The donors, healthy adults who were HIV-negative, had experienced no recent acute infections or vaccinations. The sequenced material came from naive CD8+ T cells sorted from blood. This TCR was sampled from a man aged 18 to 29 in good health. The J gene is TRBJ1-1, the V gene TRBV11-2; D may be TRBD1 (5 bases). The DNA of the CDR3 is TGTGCCAGCAGCGATGGGGGGGGCACTGAAGCTTTCTTT. Translated: CASSDGGGTEAFF.